The 5 T cell receptor beta chains below were found in one sample sequenced in a study of CD8 T cells in Susac syndrome. When the RNA was reverse transcribed, random hexamers were used with an input of roughly 0.5 to 1 ug. MiXCR, run by TCRdb on the immunoSEQ multiplex PCR reads, gives a single entry per CDR3 protein. This table has 77,000 or so distinct CDR3 sequences, roughly 91% appearing once. The sample was CD4+ T cells from PBMCs. Receptors were obtained from a human donor with Susac syndrome.

The V and J genes are TRBV9 and TRBJ2-1; the D is unclear. There are 17 residues in the CDR3. Germline-derived CDR1 and CDR2 are SGDLS and YYNGEE. The ends were cut back, 4 bases at V and 0 bases at J, with 17 bases in the middle. The CDR3 here is CASSPFVGFSSYNEQFF. CDR3 bases: TGTGCCAGCAGCCCTTTTGTGGGGTTCTCCTCCTACAATGAGCAGTTCTTC.

V is TRBV12-3 or TRBV12-4 and J is TRBJ2-1; 7 bases align to TRBD1. Unmatched junction bases numbered 16, after V lost 7 bases and J lost 7 bases. The CDR3 is 16 amino acids. The CDR3 DNA is TGTGCCAGCACCTTACGGACAGGCTCTCTCGGGAATGAGCAGTTCTTC. Residues: CASTLRTGSLGNEQFF.

The V and J genes are TRBV6-6 and TRBJ2-7; D is possibly TRBD1 or TRBD2 (5 bases each). The CDR3 extends over 13 amino acids. From germline, CDR1 is MNHNY and CDR2 SVGAGI (reference sequence). Trimming removed 6 bases at V and 5 bases at J, with 14 bases between. The CDR3 region has the DNA TGTGCCAGCAGCACGGGGCGGAAGAACGAGCAGTACTTC. This sequence encodes CASSTGRKNEQYF.

Details on this clonotype: One end of the junction fails to match germline, which may point to a read error. This sequence joins TRBV6-1 and TRBJ1-1, with no clear D. This CDR3 spans 13 amino acids. CDR1 MNHNS and CDR2 SASEGT come from the germline V gene. CDR3 bases: TGTGCCAGCAGTGAAGGGTTTCCACCCTGGGCTCTCTTT. It translates to CASSEGFPPWALF.

The genes are TRBV1 and TRBJ2-1; no check of the table's D call, TRBD1, against the DNA was made. TRBV1 is a pseudogene locus. The CDR3 totals 20 residues. This chain's CDR3 is CTSSQDPILALGCPPREQFF. CDR3 nucleotides: TGCACCAGCAGCCAAGATCCTATTTTGGCACTAGGCTGTCCTCCGCGTGAGCAGTTCTTC.